Below are 7 T cell receptor beta chains sequenced from a single sample in a study of CD4 T cells in relation to SARS-CoV-2 and coronaviruses (dated by TCRdb to the early 2020s). CD4+ T cells from unexposed donors were collected before the COVID-19 pandemic (2011-2018). After 10 days of culture, CD4+ T cells were isolated with the EasySep CD4+ T cell isolation kit. No cognate antigen is known for these TCRs. Library prep was done by the immunoSEQ multiplex PCR assay. Drawn from immuneACCESS, this table holds only the in-frame rearrangements with V and J called that TCRdb kept. Clones are partly lost; checked studies trace under half to an unresolved V gene and leave the rest unexplained. The sample records some 30,000 clones, more than 75% of which are singletons. Roughly 15% of the sample lies in the top ten. The sample was CD4+ T cells from PBMCs, cultured in vitro. The source of these receptors is a human donor in good health.

The V gene is TRBV6-4, the J gene TRBJ1-2; D might be TRBD1 (5 bases). The CDR3 totals 13 residues. Deletions cut 0 bases from V and 6 bases from J, with 8 bases between. Germline assignment: CDR1 MRHNA and CDR2 SNTAGT. The CDR3 DNA reads TGTGCCAGCAGTGACTCGAGAGGGGATGGCTACACCTTC. Translated, it gives CASSDSRGDGYTF.

This clone was seen more than once but under ten times. This chain links TRBV12-3 or TRBV12-4 with TRBJ1-2; TRBD1 aligns across 7 bases. After removal of 6 bases from V and 8 bases from J, the junction contained 9 bases not matched to a gene. The length of the CDR3 is 13 residues. CDR3 amino acids: CASSPDRDRGYTF. In nucleotides, the CDR3 is TGTGCCAGCAGCCCAGACAGGGATCGGGGCTACACCTTC.

The gene calls are TRBV7-8 and TRBJ2-7; no definite D call. V was pared by 5 bases and J by 7 bases, with 15 bases between. The CDR3 is made up of 13 amino acids. Germline V CDR1 and CDR2: SGHVS, FQNEAQ. CDR3 loop: CASSPDWSGEQYF. The CDR3 DNA follows: TGTGCCAGCAGCCCCGATTGGTCCGGGGAGCAGTACTTC.

The chain couples TRBV6-5 to TRBJ2-2, with D hard to call. Between the trimmed V and J ends, which lost 7 bases and 0 bases, there was a span of 9 bases. CDR1 is MNHEY and CDR2 is SVGAGI in the germline V gene. The CDR3 contains 14 residues. The CDR3 sequence is CASTLSTNTGELFF. The DNA of the CDR3 is TGTGCCAGCACGTTGTCCACGAACACCGGGGAGCTGTTTTTT.

CDR3 DNA: TGCGCCAGCAGTGAGTCGGGCAGGACCTACGAGCAGTACTTC. Encoded protein: CASSESGRTYEQYF. The chain links TRBV10-1 to TRBJ2-7; D uncertain. CDR3 length: 14 residues. Deletions cut 0 bases from V and 2 bases from J, with 8 bases between. CDR1 and CDR2 (germline): WNHNN, SYGVQD (reference sequence).

This clone was observed a few times. The CDR3, as DNA: TGTGCCAGCAACCCCTGGGACAGTAGCACAGATACGCAGTATTTT. Translating it yields CASNPWDSSTDTQYF. The chain couples TRBV6-5 to TRBJ2-3; TRBD1 matches at 7 bases. Germline loops: CDR1 MNHEY, CDR2 SVGAGI. V shed 7 bases, J shed 0 bases, and the junction held 7 bases outside the gene matches. There are 15 residues in the CDR3.

This clone was found a few times. CDR3 sequence: CASSLLTGLSYEQYF. CDR3 coding DNA: TGTGCCAGCAGCTTGTTGACGGGGCTTTCCTACGAGCAGTACTTC. The rearrangement uses TRBV5-4 and TRBJ2-7, with D perhaps matching TRBD1 or TRBD2 (5 bases each). Germline values: CDR1 SGHNT, CDR2 YYREEE (reference sequence). The V end lost 1 base, the J end lost 1 base, and 12 bases lay between the germline ends. The CDR3 is 15 amino acids. Filled out from reference TRBV5-4 and TRBJ2-7, the complete variable domain reads ETGVTQSPTHLIKTRGQQVTLRCSSQSGHNTVSWYQQALGQGPQFIFQYYREEENGRGNFPPRFSGLQFPNYSSELNVNALELDDSALYLCASSLLTGLSYEQYFGPGTRLTVT.